This TCR beta chain was observed in a study of blood T cell repertoires in COVID-19. Study-wide background: Acute-phase and convalescent COVID-19 samples originated in the United States, Italy and Spain.

Germline CDR1 is MGHRA and CDR2 is YSYEKL. The CDR3 has 16 residues. Unmatched junction bases numbered 8, after V lost 1 base and J lost 7 bases. Only in-frame clones appear in the TCRdb table, and some are missing; sequencing was by immunoSEQ multiplex PCR. The repertoire holds about 300,000 clones, more than 70% seen once, with roughly 7% in the top ten. This TCR came from a woman aged 30 to 39 who had recovered from COVID-19. This chain links TRBV4-1 with TRBJ2-2, with TRBD1 matching over 8 bases. The sample was peripheral blood. The CDR3 reads CASSQARTGSVGELFF. The CDR3 DNA follows: TGCGCCAGCAGCCAAGCGCGGACAGGGAGTGTCGGGGAGCTGTTTTTT.